This T cell receptor beta chain emerged from a study of blood T cell repertoires in COVID-19. CDR1 is SGHVT and CDR2 is SQSDAQ in the germline V gene. Deletions cut 2 bases from V and 7 bases from J, with 15 bases between. The CDR3 runs 14 residues. Method: immunoSEQ multiplex PCR; TCRdb's copy keeps in-frame clones and lacks some. The sample lists about 470,000 clones, around 90% occurring once. This clone was counted a single time. The TCR comes from a young woman who had recovered from COVID-19. This sequence joins TRBV7-4 and TRBJ2-7; weak D call: TRBD1 (7 bases). The specimen sequenced was PBMCs or T cells enriched from blood (not recorded which). The CDR3 is CASSLSEGAQEQYF. The CDR3 DNA is TGTGCCAGCAGCTTATCGGAGGGGGCGCAAGAGCAGTACTTC.